The 29 T cell receptor beta chains below come from one sample, sequenced in a study of blood T cells in healthy people across ages. Using a J-beta primer mix together with a sample-barcoded 5' primer, a second PCR was run for 7 to 11 cycles. TCRdb re-called the 5' RACE reads with MiXCR, one entry per CDR3 protein. The sample holds 1.5 million to 2 million distinct CDR3 sequences, 28% seen once. The sequenced material came from blood. These receptors all stem from a woman in her 30s in good health.

The rearrangement links TRBV12-3 or TRBV12-4 to TRBJ1-4; 9 positions agree with TRBD1. The CDR3 contains 17 residues. J lost 8 bases, V lost 5 bases, and 15 bases had no gene match. DNA of the CDR3: TGTGCCAGCAGTGCCGGGACAGGGTTGAAATACGGAGAAAAACTGTTTTTT. This encodes CASSAGTGLKYGEKLFF.

This clonotype came up many times. V usage is TRBV12-3 or TRBV12-4 and J usage is TRBJ1-2; D not certain. The CDR3 length is 12 residues. V was shortened by 1 base and J by 7 bases, with 7 bases between the two germline ends. CDR3 sequence: CASSLGGGGYTF. The CDR3 region has the DNA TGTGCCAGCAGTTTAGGGGGAGGTGGCTACACCTTC.

The J gene is TRBJ2-1, the V gene TRBV9; 8 bases line up with TRBD2. Germline loops: CDR1 SGDLS, CDR2 YYNGEE. J gave up 9 bases and V 4 bases, and 9 bases lay outside the gene matches. The CDR3 loop spans 14 amino acids. In nucleotides, the CDR3 is TGTGCCAGCAGCCCGGGCGGGGGGATGGCTGAGCAGTTCTTC. Its translation is CASSPGGGMAEQFF.

The chain combines TRBV6-5 with TRBJ2-5; D possibly uses TRBD1 or TRBD2 (5 bases each). The CDR3 is 15 residues long. Trimming removed 5 bases at V and 1 base at J, with 14 bases between. Germline V gene sequence: CDR1 MNHEY, CDR2 SVGAGI. CDR3 sequence: CASSSPGAFQETQYF. DNA of the CDR3: TGTGCCAGCAGTAGTCCCGGGGCTTTCCAAGAGACCCAGTACTTC.

This clonotype was counted at least ten times. The chain has TRBV20-1 and TRBJ2-1, with 9 bases identical to TRBD2. The V segment lost 0 bases and the J segment 3 bases; nucleotides outside the gene matches: 3. The germline CDR1 and CDR2 sequences are DFQATT and SNEGSKA (reference sequence). This CDR3 comprises 15 residues. CDR3: CSARDLLAGYNEQFF. The CDR3 DNA follows: TGCAGTGCTAGAGATCTACTAGCGGGCTACAATGAGCAGTTCTTC.

In this sample, this clonotype turned up a few times. This chain joins TRBV30 and TRBJ1-2; D is perhaps TRBD1 (5 bases). The length of the CDR3 is 14 residues. Per the germline V gene, CDR1 is GTSNPN and CDR2 is SVGIG (reference sequence). V gave up 5 bases and J gave up 8 bases, with 21 bases separating them. This CDR3 reads CAWGNQGSRGGYTF. The CDR3 DNA reads as TGTGCCTGGGGGAATCAGGGAAGTCGGGGAGGCTACACCTTC. The whole variable domain, remainder taken from reference TRBV30 and TRBJ1-2, is SQTIHQWPATLVQPVGSPLSLECTVEGTSNPNLYWYRQAAGRGLQLLFYSVGIGQISSEVPQNLSASRPQDRQFILSSKKLLLSDSGFYLCAWGNQGSRGGYTFGSGTRLTVV.

The CDR3 region is CASSYSGGAIGETQYF. CDR3 sequence (DNA): TGCGCCAGCAGCTACAGCGGGGGGGCTATCGGGGAGACCCAGTACTTC. The V and J genes are TRBV5-1 and TRBJ2-5, with TRBD2 matching over 10 bases. This CDR3 is built from 16 residues. Looked up from germline, CDR1 is SGHRS and CDR2 is YFSETQ. V lost 3 bases, J lost 5 bases, and 10 bases stayed unmatched.

V gene TRBV7-9 combines with J gene TRBJ2-4; 8 bases align to TRBD1. The J call may be incorrect, as the DNA end agrees better with TRBJ2-7. The germline CDR1 and CDR2 sequences are SEHNR and FQNEAQ (reference sequence). The CDR3 extends over 14 amino acids. The CDR3, as DNA: TGTGCCAGCAGCCTCGGACAGGGCTTGGACGAGCAGTACTTC. Its protein is CASSLGQGLDEQYF.

This clonotype was seen more than once but under ten times. The rearrangement uses TRBV12-3 or TRBV12-4 and TRBJ2-3; D might be TRBD2 (5 bases). The CDR3 consists of 14 residues. The V and J ends lost 2 bases and 5 bases respectively, with 11 bases between them. CDR3: CASSLNSGGDTQYF. In nucleotides, the CDR3 is TGTGCCAGCAGTTTAAATTCCGGAGGAGATACGCAGTATTTT.

The V gene is TRBV27, the J gene TRBJ1-2, with TRBD1 identical over 8 bases. V was pared by 5 bases and J by 7 bases, with 12 bases of the junction left unmatched. From germline, CDR1 is MNHEY and CDR2 SMNVEV (reference sequence). This CDR3 has 15 residues. CDR3 DNA sequence: TGTGCCAGCAGTATTCGACAGGGGCCCATGAGTGGCTACACCTTC. This sequence encodes CASSIRQGPMSGYTF.

This clonotype came up a few times. The CDR3 DNA sequence: TGTGCCAGCAGCGCCGACAGCTTTGGCACAGATACGCAGTATTTT. Residues: CASSADSFGTDTQYF. The genes are TRBV7-9 and TRBJ2-3; tentatively, D is TRBD1 (5 bases). Germline CDR1 reads SEHNR; CDR2 reads FQNEAQ (reference sequence). This CDR3 region has 15 residues. Trimming removed 5 bases from V and 1 base from J, with 13 bases in between.

In DNA, the CDR3 is TGTGCCAGCAGTGAACCTGGCCTGGGCGTATACGAGCAGTACTTC. This codes for CASSEPGLGVYEQYF. V is TRBV25-1 and J is TRBJ2-7; D gene ambiguous. This CDR3 contains 15 residues. Germline V gene sequence: CDR1 MGHDK, CDR2 SYGVNS. Trimming removed 2 bases from V and 4 bases from J, with 15 bases in between.

This rearrangement joins TRBV7-2 to TRBJ1-6; D is unresolved. Germline lookup yields CDR1 SGHTA and CDR2 FQGNSA. V lost 5 bases and J lost 4, with 3 bases in between. This CDR3 contains 12 residues. The CDR3 protein is CASSPYNSPLHF. The CDR3 region has the DNA TGTGCCAGCAGCCCATATAATTCACCCCTCCACTTT.

The gene calls are TRBV7-6 and TRBJ2-1, with TRBD2 identical over 8 bases. The closer fit of TRBJ2-7 to the DNA end suggests the J call may be wrong. CDR3 length: 15 residues. Germline values: CDR1 SGHVS, CDR2 FNYEAQ. The CDR3 sequence: CASGSPGGIYNEQYF. DNA of the CDR3: TGTGCCAGCGGTTCCCCGGGGGGGATTTACAATGAGCAGTACTTC.

This clonotype occurred many times. The chain recombines TRBV5-1 with TRBJ2-7; D uncertain. The CDR3 totals 13 residues. V was clipped by 4 bases and J by 0 bases, with 8 bases between them. Germline CDR1 is SGHRS and CDR2 is YFSETQ. The CDR3 DNA is TGCGCCAGCAGCGCCGAAAGCTCCTACGAGCAGTACTTC. Amino acids: CASSAESSYEQYF. Based on the CDR3 plus reference TRBV5-1 and TRBJ2-7, the full variable domain is KAGVTQTPRYLIKTRGQQVTLSCSPISGHRSVSWYQQTPGQGLQFLFEYFSETQRNKGNFPGRFSGRQFSNSRSEMNVSTLELGDSALYLCASSAESSYEQYFGPGTRLTVT.

The J gene is TRBJ2-1, the V gene TRBV11-3; no clear D gene. Trimming took off 4 bases at V and 5 bases at J, with 9 bases between the two ends. Germline assignment: CDR1 SGHNT and CDR2 YENEEA. The CDR3 is 13 amino acids. The CDR3: CASSSILHNEQFF. The CDR3, as DNA: TGTGCCAGCAGCTCCATCCTTCACAATGAGCAGTTCTTC. The whole variable domain, remainder taken from reference TRBV11-3 and TRBJ2-1, is EAGVVQSPRYKIIEKKQPVAFWCNPISGHNTLYWYLQNLGQGPELLIRYENEEAVDDSQLPKDRFSAERLKGVDSTLKIQPAELGDSAVYLCASSSILHNEQFFGPGTRLTVL.

This clonotype was counted many times. The chain combines TRBV12-3 or TRBV12-4 with TRBJ2-5; D remains unclear. V was pared by 6 bases and J by 4 bases, with 9 bases between. This CDR3 region has 12 residues. CDR3 in amino acids: CASSLKGETQYF. The CDR3 DNA reads as TGTGCCAGCAGCTTAAAGGGAGAGACCCAGTACTTC.

This clonotype was picked up a small number of times. J is TRBJ1-5 and V is TRBV4-1, with 9 nucleotides matching TRBD1. Germline CDR1 reads MGHRA; CDR2 reads YSYEKL. This CDR3 is built from 16 residues. V dropped 0 bases and J dropped 5; count of bases not matched to a gene: 5. This CDR3 reads CASSQDPGQGYQPQHF. CDR3 nucleotide sequence: TGCGCCAGCAGCCAAGACCCGGGACAGGGTTATCAGCCCCAGCATTTT.

This rearrangement joins TRBV7-2 to TRBJ2-7, with 10 bases identical to TRBD2. Germline V CDR1 and CDR2: SGHTA, FQGNSA. This CDR3 is 14 amino acids long. V was pared by 4 bases and J by 12 bases, with 12 bases of the junction left unmatched. The CDR3 sequence: CASSSGLASETRYF. CDR3 DNA sequence: TGTGCCAGCAGCTCGGGACTAGCGTCAGAGACCCGGTACTTC.

The chain uses TRBV5-6 and TRBJ2-2, with 8 bases matching TRBD2. CDR3 length equals 17 residues. The trim removed 2 bases at V and 7 bases at J, leaving 13 bases unmatched. Germline CDR1 reads SGHDT; CDR2 reads YYEEEE. This chain's CDR3 is CASSFPSGRIFGGELFF. The CDR3 coding sequence is TGTGCCAGCAGCTTCCCCAGCGGGAGAATCTTTGGCGGGGAGCTGTTTTTT.

This rearrangement joins TRBV9 to TRBJ2-3; weak D call: TRBD2 (5 bases). With 2 bases removed from V and 0 bases from J, the gap between germline ends came to 10 bases. CDR3 length equals 15 residues. From germline, CDR1 is SGDLS and CDR2 YYNGEE. This chain's CDR3 is CASSVLAISTDTQYF. CDR3 DNA sequence: TGTGCCAGCAGCGTCCTAGCCATAAGCACAGATACGCAGTATTTT. The full variable domain, with the rest looked up from reference TRBV9 and TRBJ2-3, is DSGVTQTPKHLITATGQRVTLRCSPRSGDLSVYWYQQSLDQGLQFLIQYYNGEERAKGNILERFSAQQFPDLHSELNLSSLELGDSALYFCASSVLAISTDTQYFGPGTRLTVL.

This chain links TRBV7-9 with TRBJ1-2; no clear D. CDR1 is SEHNR, CDR2 FQNEAQ, per germline (reference sequence). This CDR3 has 13 amino acids. Trimming pared 1 base from V and 6 bases from J, leaving 9 bases between. CDR3 region: CASSLGQANGYTF. CDR3 coding DNA: TGTGCCAGCAGCTTAGGGCAGGCTAATGGCTACACCTTC.

This clonotype turned up a few times. This chain uses TRBV12-3 or TRBV12-4 with TRBJ2-5; 8 positions match TRBD2. CDR3 length: 16 residues. After removal of 4 bases from V and 5 bases from J, the junction contained 12 bases not matched to a gene. DNA of the CDR3: TGTGCCAGCAGTTCCTCTAAGGCGGGGGGTTCGGAGACCCAGTACTTC. Protein: CASSSSKAGGSETQYF.

This clonotype was observed a handful of times. V usage is TRBV4-1 and J usage is TRBJ1-5; TRBD1 is a possible D gene (6 bases). The germline gives CDR1 MGHRA, CDR2 YSYEKL. V was pared by 3 bases and J by 6 bases, with 15 bases between. The CDR3 length is 15 residues. CDR3 in amino acids: CASSQVPGAAQPQHF. The CDR3 coding sequence is TGCGCCAGCAGCCAGGTACCAGGGGCAGCTCAGCCCCAGCATTTT.

The V gene is TRBV2, the J gene TRBJ2-1; 8 bases are shared with TRBD1. CDR1 SNHLY and CDR2 FYNNEI come from the germline V gene. V shed 6 bases and J 10 bases; nucleotides not matched to a gene: 8. This CDR3 has 13 amino acids. The CDR3 sequence: CASSQGAKVEQFF. CDR3 DNA: TGTGCCAGCAGCCAGGGGGCGAAGGTAGAGCAGTTCTTC.

This clonotype was counted at least ten times. The chain employs TRBV29-1 and TRBJ2-5, with TRBD2 as a possible D gene (6 bases). The CDR3 loop spans 17 amino acids. Deletions cut 6 bases from V and 7 bases from J, with 30 bases between. The germline V gene encodes CDR1 SQVTM and CDR2 ANQGSEA. The CDR3 reads CSVHQEGWGLGRGTQYF. The CDR3 region has the DNA TGCAGCGTCCACCAGGAGGGGTGGGGCCTAGGACGTGGGACCCAGTACTTC.

The genes are TRBV21-1 and TRBJ1-2. TRBV21-1 is deemed a pseudogene. This CDR3 contains 13 residues. The CDR3 coding sequence is TGTGCCAGCAGCCGTCAGGGACGGCGGGGCTACACCTTC. Translated, it gives CASSRQGRRGYTF.

A note on this clonotype: The conserved phenylalanine or tryptophan is not found at the CDR3 terminus, so this likely reflects a read error. This chain joins TRBV5-1 and TRBJ2-3, with 8 nucleotides matching TRBD2. V gave up 1 base and J gave up 6 bases; unmatched junction bases: 4. CDR3 length: 14 amino acids. Per the germline V gene, CDR1 is SGHRS and CDR2 is YFSETQ. The CDR3 DNA follows: TGCGCCAGCAGCTTGACTAGCGGTGCCGATACGCAGTATTTG. It yields the protein CASSLTSGADTQYL.

To note about this clonotype: A much larger clone is a single base away; this may be a read error. The chain joins TRBV11-2 to TRBJ2-5, with D possibly matching TRBD2 (6 bases). The DNA end lines up better with TRBJ2-7; the J call may be wrong. Per germline, CDR1 SGHAT and CDR2 FQNNGV. The CDR3 consists of 14 residues. CDR3 coding DNA: TGTGCCAGCACCCGAGCCCACGGGGGTTACGAGCAGTACTTC. Its translation: CASTRAHGGYEQYF.